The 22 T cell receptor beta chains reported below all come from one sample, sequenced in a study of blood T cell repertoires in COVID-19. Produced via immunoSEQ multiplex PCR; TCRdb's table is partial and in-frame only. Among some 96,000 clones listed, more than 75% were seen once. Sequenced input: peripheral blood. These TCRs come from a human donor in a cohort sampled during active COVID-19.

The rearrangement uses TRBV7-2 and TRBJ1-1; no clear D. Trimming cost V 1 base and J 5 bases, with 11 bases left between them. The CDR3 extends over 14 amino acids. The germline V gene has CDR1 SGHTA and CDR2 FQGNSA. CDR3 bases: TGTGCCAGCAGCTTAGAGTCAGGTAGGACTGAAGCTTTCTTT. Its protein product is CASSLESGRTEAFF.

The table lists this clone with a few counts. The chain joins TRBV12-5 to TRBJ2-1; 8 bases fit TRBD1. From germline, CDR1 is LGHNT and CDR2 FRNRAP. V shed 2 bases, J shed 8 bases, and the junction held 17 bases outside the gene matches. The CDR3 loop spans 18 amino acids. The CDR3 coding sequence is TGTGCTAGTGGTTTGTGGACAGGGCGCGAAAACAGTCTGGATGAGCAGTTCTTC. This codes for CASGLWTGRENSLDEQFF.

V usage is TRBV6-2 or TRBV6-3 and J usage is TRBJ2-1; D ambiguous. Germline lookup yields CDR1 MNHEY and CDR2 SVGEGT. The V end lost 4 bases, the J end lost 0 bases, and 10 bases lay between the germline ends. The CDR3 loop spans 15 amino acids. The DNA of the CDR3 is TGTGCCAGCAGTTCCTTGAGTGGCTCCTACAATGAGCAGTTCTTC. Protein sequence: CASSSLSGSYNEQFF.

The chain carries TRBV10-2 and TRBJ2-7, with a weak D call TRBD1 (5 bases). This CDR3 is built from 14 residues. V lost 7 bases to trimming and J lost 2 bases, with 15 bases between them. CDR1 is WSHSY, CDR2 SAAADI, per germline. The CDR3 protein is CASNFQGSAYEQYF. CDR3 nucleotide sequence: TGCGCCAGCAATTTCCAGGGTTCGGCCTACGAGCAGTACTTC.

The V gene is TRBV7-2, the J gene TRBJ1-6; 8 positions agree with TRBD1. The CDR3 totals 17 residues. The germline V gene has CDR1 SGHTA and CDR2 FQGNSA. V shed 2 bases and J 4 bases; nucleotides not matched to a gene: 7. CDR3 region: CASSLSAQGVYNSPLHF. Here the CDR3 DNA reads TGTGCCAGCAGCTTATCCGCACAGGGGGTTTATAATTCACCCCTCCACTTT.

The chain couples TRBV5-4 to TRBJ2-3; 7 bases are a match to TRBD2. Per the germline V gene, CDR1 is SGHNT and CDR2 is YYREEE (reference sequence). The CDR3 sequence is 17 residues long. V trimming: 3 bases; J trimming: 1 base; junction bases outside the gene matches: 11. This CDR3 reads CASSSPRGEGGTDTQYF. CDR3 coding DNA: TGTGCCAGCAGCTCACCTCGGGGGGAAGGAGGCACAGATACGCAGTATTTT.

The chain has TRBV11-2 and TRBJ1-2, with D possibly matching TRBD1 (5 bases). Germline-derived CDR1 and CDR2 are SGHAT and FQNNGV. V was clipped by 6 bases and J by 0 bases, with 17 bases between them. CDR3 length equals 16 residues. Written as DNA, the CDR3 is TGTGCCAGCAGAACCTGGGGCGGGGTAGCTAACTATGGCTACACCTTC. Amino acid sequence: CASRTWGGVANYGYTF. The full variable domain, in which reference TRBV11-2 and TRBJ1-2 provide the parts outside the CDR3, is EAGVAQSPRYKIIEKRQSVAFWCNPISGHATLYWYQQILGQGPKLLIQFQNNGVVDDSQLPKDRFSAERLKGVDSTLKIQPAKLEDSAVYLCASRTWGGVANYGYTFGSGTRLTVV.

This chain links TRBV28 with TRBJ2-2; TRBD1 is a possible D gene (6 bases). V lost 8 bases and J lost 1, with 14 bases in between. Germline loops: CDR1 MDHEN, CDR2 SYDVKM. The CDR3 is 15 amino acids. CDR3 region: CASVAGTRNTGELFF. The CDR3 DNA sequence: TGTGCCAGCGTGGCCGGGACAAGGAACACCGGGGAGCTGTTTTTT.

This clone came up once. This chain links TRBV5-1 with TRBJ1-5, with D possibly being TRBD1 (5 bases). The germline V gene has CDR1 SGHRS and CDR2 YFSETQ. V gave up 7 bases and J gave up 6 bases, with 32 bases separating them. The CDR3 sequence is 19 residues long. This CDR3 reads CASLAACYLLGREGQPQHF. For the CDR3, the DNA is TGCGCCAGCTTGGCAGCTTGCTACTTGTTGGGCAGGGAAGGTCAGCCCCAGCATTTT.

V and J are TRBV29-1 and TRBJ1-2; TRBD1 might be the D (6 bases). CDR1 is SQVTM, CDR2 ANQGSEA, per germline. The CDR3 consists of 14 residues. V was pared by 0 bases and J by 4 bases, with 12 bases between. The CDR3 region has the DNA TGCAGCGTTGAAGATCAGGGGAGCTCCTATGGCTACACCTTC. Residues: CSVEDQGSSYGYTF.

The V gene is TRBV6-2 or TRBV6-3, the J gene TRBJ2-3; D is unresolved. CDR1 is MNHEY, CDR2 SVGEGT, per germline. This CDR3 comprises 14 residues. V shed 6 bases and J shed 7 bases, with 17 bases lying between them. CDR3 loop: CASSHPNTRNTQYF. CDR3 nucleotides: TGTGCCAGCAGCCACCCCAATACACGAAATACGCAGTATTTT.

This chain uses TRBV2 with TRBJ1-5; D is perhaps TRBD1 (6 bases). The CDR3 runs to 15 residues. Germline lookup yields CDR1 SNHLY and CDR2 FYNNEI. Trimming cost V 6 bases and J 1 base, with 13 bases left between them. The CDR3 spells CASRLQGKSNQPQHF. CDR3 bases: TGTGCCAGCAGACTACAGGGTAAAAGCAATCAGCCCCAGCATTTT. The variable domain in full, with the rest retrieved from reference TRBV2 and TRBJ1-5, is EPEVTQTPSHQVTQMGQEVILRCVPISNHLYFYWYRQILGQKVEFLVSFYNNEISEKSEIFDDQFSVERPDGSNFTLKIRSTKLEDSAMYFCASRLQGKSNQPQHFGDGTRLSIL.

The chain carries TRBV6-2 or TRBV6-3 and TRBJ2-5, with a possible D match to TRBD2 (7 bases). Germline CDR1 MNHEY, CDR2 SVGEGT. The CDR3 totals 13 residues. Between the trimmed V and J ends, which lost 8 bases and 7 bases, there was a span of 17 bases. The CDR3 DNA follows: TGTGCCAGCCGCCAGGGGACGGGGGGGACCCAGTACTTC. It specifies CASRQGTGGTQYF.

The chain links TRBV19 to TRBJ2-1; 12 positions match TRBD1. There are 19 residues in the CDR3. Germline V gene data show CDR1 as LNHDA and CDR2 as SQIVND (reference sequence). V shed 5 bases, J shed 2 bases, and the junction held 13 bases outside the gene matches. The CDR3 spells CASSPGTGGSSGAYNEQFF. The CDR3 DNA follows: TGTGCCAGTAGTCCCGGGACAGGGGGCTCTAGCGGGGCCTACAATGAGCAGTTCTTC.

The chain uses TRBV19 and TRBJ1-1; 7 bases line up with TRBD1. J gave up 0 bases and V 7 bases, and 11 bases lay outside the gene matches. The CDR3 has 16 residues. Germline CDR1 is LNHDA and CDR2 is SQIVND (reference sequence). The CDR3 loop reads CASTDRASGVNTEAFF. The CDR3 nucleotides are TGTGCCAGTACCGACAGGGCTAGTGGAGTGAACACTGAAGCTTTCTTT. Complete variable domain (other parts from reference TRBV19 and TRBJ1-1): DGGITQSPKYLFRKEGQNVTLSCEQNLNHDAMYWYRQDPGQGLRLIYYSQIVNDFQKGDIAEGYSVSREKKESFPLTVTSAQKNPTAFYLCASTDRASGVNTEAFFGQGTRLTVV.

The CDR3 DNA reads as TGTGCCGGGGGACTAGCGGGAGCTCCCGAGCAGTACTTC. It encodes CAGGLAGAPEQYF. The chain links TRBV2 to TRBJ2-7; 14 bases align to TRBD2. The CDR3 is 13 residues long. CDR1 and CDR2 from the germline V gene are SNHLY and FYNNEI. V lost 11 bases to trimming and J lost 6 bases; unmatched junction nucleotides: 6.

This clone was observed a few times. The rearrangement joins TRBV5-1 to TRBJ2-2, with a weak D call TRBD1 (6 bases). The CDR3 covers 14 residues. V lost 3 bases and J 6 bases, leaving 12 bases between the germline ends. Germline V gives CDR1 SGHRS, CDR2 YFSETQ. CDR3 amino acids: CASSSMSGAGELFF. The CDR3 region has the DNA TGCGCCAGCAGCTCGATGTCAGGGGCCGGGGAGCTGTTTTTT.

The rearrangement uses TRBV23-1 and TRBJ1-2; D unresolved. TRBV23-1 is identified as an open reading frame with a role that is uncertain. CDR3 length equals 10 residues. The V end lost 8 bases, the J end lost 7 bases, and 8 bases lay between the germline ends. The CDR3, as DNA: TGCGCCAGCTCCCTTATTGGCTACACCTTC. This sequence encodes CASSLIGYTF.

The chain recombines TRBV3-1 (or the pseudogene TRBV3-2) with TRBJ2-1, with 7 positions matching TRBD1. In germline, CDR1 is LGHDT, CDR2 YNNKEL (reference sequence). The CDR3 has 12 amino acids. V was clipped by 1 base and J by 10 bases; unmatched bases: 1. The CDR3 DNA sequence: TGTGCCAGCAGCCAAGGGACAGGAGAGCAGTTCTTC. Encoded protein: CASSQGTGEQFF.

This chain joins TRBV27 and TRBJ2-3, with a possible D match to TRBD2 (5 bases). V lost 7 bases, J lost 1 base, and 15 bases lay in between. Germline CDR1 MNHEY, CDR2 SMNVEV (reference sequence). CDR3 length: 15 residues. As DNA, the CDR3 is TGTGCCAGCACCATGCGCGGGCGGGGCACAGATACGCAGTATTTT. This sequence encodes CASTMRGRGTDTQYF.

The CDR3 is CASSPDRANTEAFF. The CDR3 coding sequence is TGCGCCAGCAGCCCCGACAGGGCTAACACTGAAGCTTTCTTT. The chain combines TRBV5-1 with TRBJ1-1, with 7 nucleotides matching TRBD1. V was clipped by 4 bases and J by 2 bases; unmatched bases: 5. The CDR3 covers 14 residues. Germline-derived CDR1 and CDR2 are SGHRS and YFSETQ.

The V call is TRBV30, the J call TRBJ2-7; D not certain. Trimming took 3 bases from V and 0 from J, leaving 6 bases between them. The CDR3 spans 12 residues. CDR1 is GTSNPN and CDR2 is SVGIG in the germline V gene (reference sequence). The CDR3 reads CAWRGHSYEQYF. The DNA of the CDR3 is TGTGCCTGGAGGGGCCACTCCTACGAGCAGTACTTC.